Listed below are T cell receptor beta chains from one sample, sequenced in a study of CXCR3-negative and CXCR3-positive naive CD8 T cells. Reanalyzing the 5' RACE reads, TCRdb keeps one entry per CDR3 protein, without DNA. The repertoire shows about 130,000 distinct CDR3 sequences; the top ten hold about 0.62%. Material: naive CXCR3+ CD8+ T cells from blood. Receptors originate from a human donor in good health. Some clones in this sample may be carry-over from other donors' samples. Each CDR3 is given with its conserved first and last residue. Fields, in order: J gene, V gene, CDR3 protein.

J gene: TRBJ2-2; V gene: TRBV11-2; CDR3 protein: CASSATLAPLTGELFF
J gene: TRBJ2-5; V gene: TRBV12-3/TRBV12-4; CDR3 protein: CASNNGTDNQETQYF
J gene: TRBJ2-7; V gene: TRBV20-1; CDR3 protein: CSVPGGTGTYEQYF
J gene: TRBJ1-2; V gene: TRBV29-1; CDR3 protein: CSILTGVDGYTF
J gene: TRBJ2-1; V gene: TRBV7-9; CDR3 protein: CASSLVGVSYNEQFF
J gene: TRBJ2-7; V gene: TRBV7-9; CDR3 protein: CASSEISGVHYEQYF
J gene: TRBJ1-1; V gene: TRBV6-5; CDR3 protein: CASSSGWNMNTEAFF
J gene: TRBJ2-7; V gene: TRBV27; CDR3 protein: CASSPSATGTYEQYF
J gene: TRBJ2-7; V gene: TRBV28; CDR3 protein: CASSLGTVVYSYEQYF
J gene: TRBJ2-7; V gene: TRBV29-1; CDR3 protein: CSARDHSYEQYF
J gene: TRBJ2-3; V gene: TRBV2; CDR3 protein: CASSDGGVSTDTQYF
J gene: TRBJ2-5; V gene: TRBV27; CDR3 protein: CASSQAGRQETQYF
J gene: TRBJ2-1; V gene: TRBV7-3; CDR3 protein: CASSPGGGLALTYNEQFF
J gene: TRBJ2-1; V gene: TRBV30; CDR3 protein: CAWDRGSGNEQFF
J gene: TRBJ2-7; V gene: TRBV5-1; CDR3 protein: CASSSGLAEIYEQYF
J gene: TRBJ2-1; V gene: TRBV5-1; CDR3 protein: CASSYSGGVYNEQFF
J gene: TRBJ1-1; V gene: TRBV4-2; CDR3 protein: CASRPRMNTEAFF
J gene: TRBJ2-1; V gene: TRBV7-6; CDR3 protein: CASSYGGNLNEQFF
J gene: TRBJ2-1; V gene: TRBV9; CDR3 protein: CASSALAGSEQFF
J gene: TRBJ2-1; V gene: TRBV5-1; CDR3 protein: CASSPWTGAPYNEQFF
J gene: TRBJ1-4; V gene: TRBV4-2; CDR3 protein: CASSQGNDLEKLFF
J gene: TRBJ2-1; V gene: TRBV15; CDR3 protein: CATSRGEQGSDEQFF
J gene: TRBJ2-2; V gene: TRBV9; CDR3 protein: CASSVTGVGELFF
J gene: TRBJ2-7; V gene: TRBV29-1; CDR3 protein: CSVEEEGPGRVDEQYF
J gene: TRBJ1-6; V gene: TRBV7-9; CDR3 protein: CASSSREINSPLHF
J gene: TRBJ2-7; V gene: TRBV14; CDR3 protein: CASSQVSVGEQYF
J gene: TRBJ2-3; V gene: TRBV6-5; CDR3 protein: CASSNGVRPLTDTQYF
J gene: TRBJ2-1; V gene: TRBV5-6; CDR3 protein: CASSPSKSSGIDNEQFF
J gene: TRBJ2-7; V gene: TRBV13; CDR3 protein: CASSPRGASYEQYF
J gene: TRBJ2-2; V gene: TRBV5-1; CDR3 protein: CASISDNTGELFF
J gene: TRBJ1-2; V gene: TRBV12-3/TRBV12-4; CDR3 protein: CASNSDRVEGYTF
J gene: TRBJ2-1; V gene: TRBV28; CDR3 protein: CASSLGAEQSNNEQFF
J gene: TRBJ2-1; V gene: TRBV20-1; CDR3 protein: CSARDRERHEGNEQFF
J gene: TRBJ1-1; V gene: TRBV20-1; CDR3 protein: CSARDSLNTEAFF
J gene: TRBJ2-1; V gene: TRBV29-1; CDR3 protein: CSARAIDRSSYNEQFF
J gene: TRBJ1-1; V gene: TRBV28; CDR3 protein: CASSLYVGFNPNTEAFF
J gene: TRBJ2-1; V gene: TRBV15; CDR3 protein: CATSRDRGNNEQFF
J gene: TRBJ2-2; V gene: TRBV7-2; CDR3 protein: CASSIARSTGELFF
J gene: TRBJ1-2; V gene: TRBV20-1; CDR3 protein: CSARDPQRGTNYGYTF
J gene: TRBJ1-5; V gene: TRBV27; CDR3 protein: CASSLEGRPNQPQHF
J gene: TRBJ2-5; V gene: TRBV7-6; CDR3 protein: CASSPDMMTGAQETQYF
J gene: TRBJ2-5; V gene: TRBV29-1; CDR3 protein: CSVEEESEETQYF
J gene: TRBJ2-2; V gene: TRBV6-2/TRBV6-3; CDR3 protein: CASSREERGELFF
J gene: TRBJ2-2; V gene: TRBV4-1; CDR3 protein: CASSQDPGVTGELFF
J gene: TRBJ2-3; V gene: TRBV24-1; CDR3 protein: CATSDEGFTDTQYF